A single sample gave rise to the 14 T cell receptor beta chains below, sequenced in a study of blood T cell repertoires in COVID-19. Method: immunoSEQ multiplex PCR; TCRdb's copy keeps in-frame clones and lacks some. The sample has 210,000 or so clones; about 90% are singletons. What was sequenced was PBMCs or T cells enriched from blood (not recorded which). These receptors were taken from a woman aged 25 to 39 who had been exposed to COVID-19.

The CDR3: CASSVSQINQPQHF. CDR3 bases: TGTGCCAGCAGTGTATCACAGATCAATCAGCCCCAGCATTTT. The rearrangement joins TRBV2 to TRBJ1-5, with D hard to call. CDR1 is SNHLY, CDR2 FYNNEI, per germline. This CDR3 is built from 14 residues. Trimming removed 4 bases at V and 3 bases at J, with 10 bases between. Using reference TRBV2 and TRBJ1-5 for the parts outside the CDR3, the full variable domain is EPEVTQTPSHQVTQMGQEVILRCVPISNHLYFYWYRQILGQKVEFLVSFYNNEISEKSEIFDDQFSVERPDGSNFTLKIRSTKLEDSAMYFCASSVSQINQPQHFGDGTRLSIL.

The V call is TRBV5-1, the J call TRBJ1-2, with a weak D call TRBD1 (5 bases). The CDR3 totals 14 residues. Germline V gene sequence: CDR1 SGHRS, CDR2 YFSETQ. The V and J ends lost 0 bases and 3 bases respectively, with 9 bases between them. CDR3 bases: TGCGCCAGCAGCTTGGCCGGGGGGGACTATGGCTACACCTTC. This gives the protein CASSLAGGDYGYTF.

The V and J genes are TRBV4-1 and TRBJ1-2, with TRBD1 as a possible D gene (6 bases). This CDR3 has 13 residues. Trimming left V 3 bases short and J 8 bases short, with 13 bases between. Germline values: CDR1 MGHRA, CDR2 YSYEKL. CDR3 sequence: CASSQETGFGYTF. The CDR3 DNA reads as TGCGCCAGCAGCCAGGAAACAGGGTTCGGCTACACCTTC.

The sample holds one count of this clone. The chain carries TRBV3-1 (or the pseudogene TRBV3-2) and TRBJ2-7, with 10 positions matching TRBD1. After removal of 5 bases from V and 6 bases from J, the junction contained 7 bases not matched to a gene. This CDR3 comprises 14 residues. The germline CDR1 and CDR2 sequences are LGHDT and YNNKEL (reference sequence). Written as DNA, the CDR3 is TGTGCCAGCAGCATAGACAGGGGGCTCTTCGAGCAGTACTTC. This sequence encodes CASSIDRGLFEQYF.

This clone was observed once. The chain combines TRBV5-6 with TRBJ2-2; 7 nucleotides align to TRBD2. Trimming took 3 bases from V and 3 from J; bases not matched to a gene: 11. The germline gives CDR1 SGHDT, CDR2 YYEEEE. The CDR3 covers 17 residues. CDR3 sequence (DNA): TGTGCCAGCAGCTCGTGGGGAACTAGCGAGTACACCGGGGAGCTGTTTTTT. Its translation: CASSSWGTSEYTGELFF.

This chain joins TRBV28 and TRBJ2-2; D remains unclear. Germline CDR1 reads MDHEN; CDR2 reads SYDVKM. Between the trimmed V and J ends, which lost 7 bases and 0 bases, there was a span of 12 bases. CDR3 length: 15 residues. The CDR3 DNA reads TGTGCCAGCAATGAGAGAACTGCGAACACCGGGGAGCTGTTTTTT. Amino acids: CASNERTANTGELFF.

The chain carries TRBV18 and TRBJ1-4, with TRBD1 matching over 10 bases. V dropped 3 bases and J dropped 6; count of bases not matched to a gene: 4. CDR3 length: 15 amino acids. CDR1 is KGHSH and CDR2 is LQKENI in the germline V gene. The CDR3 DNA reads as TGTGCCAGCTCACCTTCGGGACAGGGGTATGAAAAACTGTTTTTT. Translating gives CASSPSGQGYEKLFF.

The gene calls are TRBV2 and TRBJ1-5, with TRBD1 matching 12 bases. This CDR3 region has 14 residues. The germline V gene has CDR1 SNHLY and CDR2 FYNNEI. V dropped 8 bases and J dropped 6; count of bases not matched to a gene: 5. The CDR3 region has the DNA TGTGCCAGCCGGGGACAGGGGGCGATTCAGCCCCAGCATTTT. Translation: CASRGQGAIQPQHF. The full variable domain, completed using reference TRBV2 and TRBJ1-5, is EPEVTQTPSHQVTQMGQEVILRCVPISNHLYFYWYRQILGQKVEFLVSFYNNEISEKSEIFDDQFSVERPDGSNFTLKIRSTKLEDSAMYFCASRGQGAIQPQHFGDGTRLSIL.

Only one count was recorded for this clone. The chain couples TRBV27 to TRBJ1-2, with a tentative D call TRBD1 (6 bases). The CDR3 consists of 15 residues. The V gene lost 4 bases and the J gene lost 7 bases, with 19 bases spanning the gap. Germline-derived CDR1 and CDR2 are MNHEY and SMNVEV (reference sequence). The CDR3 sequence is CASSYRMNRDRGYTF. The CDR3 DNA sequence: TGTGCCAGCAGTTACCGGATGAACAGGGATCGTGGCTACACCTTC.

V and J are TRBV6-1 and TRBJ1-1; 9 positions match TRBD1. Germline V gene data show CDR1 as MNHNS and CDR2 as SASEGT. The CDR3 runs to 17 residues. Trimming cost V 4 bases and J 7 bases; bases outside gene matches: 16. As DNA, the CDR3 is TGTGCCAGCAGTGCCACAGGGGGCAGGGGGTACACTGGTGAAGCTTTCTTT. Residues: CASSATGGRGYTGEAFF.

The chain combines TRBV30 with TRBJ1-2; 7 bases line up with TRBD1. The CDR3 is 14 residues long. The V and J ends lost 0 bases and 8 bases, in that order; junction bases with no gene match: 9. Germline V gives CDR1 GTSNPN, CDR2 SVGIG (reference sequence). The DNA of the CDR3 is TGTGCCTGGAGTGTCGACAGGGTGTTAGGGGGCTACACCTTC. This gives the protein CAWSVDRVLGGYTF.

V and J are TRBV10-3 and TRBJ2-1, with 7 bases fitting TRBD1. The CDR3 is 14 amino acids. J lost 5 bases, V lost 6 bases, and 7 bases had no gene match. Germline CDR1 reads ENHRY; CDR2 reads SYGVKD. CDR3 DNA: TGTGCCATCAGCCGGGACAGAAGCAACAATGAGCAGTTCTTC. It translates to CAISRDRSNNEQFF.

The V and J genes are TRBV7-9 and TRBJ2-7; 8 bases fit TRBD1. Trimming at V came to 3 bases and at J to 1 base, leaving 5 bases not matched to a gene. CDR3 length: 15 residues. The V gene's germline CDR1 is SEHNR and CDR2 FQNEAQ (reference sequence). CDR3 residues: CASSFRQGPSYEQYF. CDR3 DNA: TGTGCCAGCAGCTTTCGACAGGGGCCGTCCTACGAGCAGTACTTC.

The chain couples TRBV30 to TRBJ2-7, with D possibly TRBD1 on 5 matching bases. Germline V gene lookup returns CDR1 GTSNPN and CDR2 SVGIG (reference sequence). The V end was cut by 0 bases, the J end by 0 bases, with 12 bases between. There are 15 residues in the CDR3. The CDR3 reads CAWSVSRQSSYEQYF. The CDR3 DNA is TGTGCCTGGAGTGTTTCGCGACAGAGCTCCTACGAGCAGTACTTC.